This T cell receptor (beta chain) was profiled in a study of blood T cell repertoires in COVID-19. In the study overall: Spain, Italy and the United States supplied samples that represented acute and convalescent COVID-19. Sources were T cells, B-cell-depleted T cells, or PBMCs; the material itself was cDNA or gDNA.

In regard to this clone: One junction end disagrees with the germline gene, perhaps due to a read error.

Authors' methods: Estimation of nucleated cell counts relied on the amplification of reference gene primers. The method was immunoSEQ multiplex PCR; TCRdb's version includes in-frame clones alone and lacks a portion of them. Clone size and V and J calls were adopted from that table, with D and trimming inferred from the DNA. Among some 210,000 clones, about 90% were seen once, and the ten largest hold 0.95% to 1.5%. CDR1 and CDR2 from the germline V gene are SQVTM and ANQGSEA. The CDR3 spans 9 residues. The J gene is TRBJ1-4, the V gene TRBV29-1, with D tentatively TRBD1 (6 bases). Sequencing was performed on peripheral blood. This clonotype was sampled from a young man with acute or convalescent COVID-19. Written as DNA, the CDR3 is TGCAGCGTTGAACAGGGGCCCGCATTT. It yields the protein CSVEQGPAF.